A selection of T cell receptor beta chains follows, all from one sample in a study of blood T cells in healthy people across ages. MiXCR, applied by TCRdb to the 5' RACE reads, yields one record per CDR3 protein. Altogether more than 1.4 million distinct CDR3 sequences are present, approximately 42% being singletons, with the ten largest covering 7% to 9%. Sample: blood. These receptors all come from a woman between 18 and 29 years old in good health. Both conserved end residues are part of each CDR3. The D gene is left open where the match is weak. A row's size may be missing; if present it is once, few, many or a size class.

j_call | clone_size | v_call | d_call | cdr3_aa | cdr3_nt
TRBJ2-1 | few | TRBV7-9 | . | CASSLVRLSNEQFF | TGTGCCAGCAGCTTAGTTAGGCTGTCGAATGAGCAGTTCTTC
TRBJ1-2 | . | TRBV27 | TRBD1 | CASRTDRGDGYTF | TGTGCCAGCAGGACGGACAGGGGCGATGGCTACACCTTC
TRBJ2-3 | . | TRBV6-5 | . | CASSSRPGSDTQYF | TGTGCCAGCAGCTCGAGGCCGGGGTCAGATACGCAGTATTTT
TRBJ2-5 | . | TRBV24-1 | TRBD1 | CATSDIGGQGKETQYF | TGCGCCACCAGTGACATCGGGGGACAGGGAAAAGAGACCCAGTACTTC
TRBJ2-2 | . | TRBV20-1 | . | CSASPGYTGELFF | TGCAGTGCTAGCCCAGGCTACACCGGGGAGCTGTTTTTT
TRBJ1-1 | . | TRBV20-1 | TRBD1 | CSAPQGANTEAFF | TGCAGTGCCCCACAGGGGGCGAACACTGAAGCTTTCTTT
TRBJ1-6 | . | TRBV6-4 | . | CASREGDSPLHF | TGTGCCAGCAGGGAGGGGGATTCACCCCTCCACTTT
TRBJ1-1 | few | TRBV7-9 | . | CASSLQAGGVTEAFF | TGTGCCAGCAGCCTCCAGGCGGGAGGGGTCACTGAAGCTTTCTTT
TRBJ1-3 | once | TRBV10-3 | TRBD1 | CAITPGQLFSGNTIYF | TGTGCCATCACGCCGGGACAGCTTTTCTCTGGAAACACCATATATTTT
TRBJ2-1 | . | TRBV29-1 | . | CSVIYNEQFF | TGCAGCGTTATCTACAATGAGCAGTTCTTC
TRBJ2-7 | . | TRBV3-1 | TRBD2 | CASSQEGFSGRLSYNEQYF | TGTGCCAGCAGCCAAGAAGGGTTTAGCGGGAGGTTGTCCTACAATGAGCAGTACTTC
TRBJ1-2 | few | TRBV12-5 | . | CASVEDLLGYGYTF | TGTGCTAGTGTGGAGGACCTCCTGGGCTATGGCTACACCTTC
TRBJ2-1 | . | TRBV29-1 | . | CSVEVKYNEQFF | TGCAGCGTTGAAGTTAAATACAATGAGCAGTTCTTC
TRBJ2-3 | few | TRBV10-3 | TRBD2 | CATRPSGMVADTQYF | TGTGCCACCCGACCTAGCGGGATGGTGGCCGATACGCAGTATTTT
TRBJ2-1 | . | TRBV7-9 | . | CASSPDPPEQFF | TGTGCCAGCAGCCCCGACCCCCCAGAGCAGTTCTTC
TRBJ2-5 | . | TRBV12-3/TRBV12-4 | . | CASRLQGSQETQYF | TGTGCCAGCAGACTACAGGGTTCTCAAGAGACCCAGTACTTC
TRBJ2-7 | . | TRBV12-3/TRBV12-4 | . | CASSLVEAHYEQYF | TGTGCCAGCAGTTTAGTGGAGGCCCACTACGAGCAGTACTTC
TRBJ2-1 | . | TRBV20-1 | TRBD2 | CSAGRTSGTQQFF | TGCAGTGCCGGGCGAACTAGCGGCACCCAGCAGTTCTTC
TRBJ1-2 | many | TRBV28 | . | CASSFPQNYGYTF | TGTGCCAGCAGTTTTCCACAAAACTATGGCTACACCTTC
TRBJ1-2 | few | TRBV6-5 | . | CASRRQLLGYTF | TGTGCCAGCAGACGACAGCTATTGGGCTACACCTTC
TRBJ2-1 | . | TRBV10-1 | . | CASRGGNGELGGYNEQFF | TGCGCCAGCAGGGGGGGAAACGGGGAGTTGGGAGGCTACAATGAGCAGTTCTTC
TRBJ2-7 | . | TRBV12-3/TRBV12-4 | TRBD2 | CASSSAGLASYEQYF | TGTGCCAGCAGCTCCGCGGGACTAGCATCCTACGAGCAGTACTTC
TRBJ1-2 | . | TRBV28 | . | CASSPQSLANYGYTF | TGTGCCAGCAGTCCCCAGTCTCTAGCTAACTATGGCTACACCTTC
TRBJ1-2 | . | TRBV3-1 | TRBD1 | CASSQASQMGQNYGHTF | TGTGCCAGCAGCCAAGCTAGTCAGATGGGACAGAACTATGGCCACACCTTC
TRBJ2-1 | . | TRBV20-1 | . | CSARSNPGGNEQFF | TGCAGTGCTAGATCAAACCCCGGGGGTAATGAGCAGTTCTTC
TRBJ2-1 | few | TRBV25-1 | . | CASSDEPRGRNEQFF | TGTGCCAGCAGTGATGAGCCCAGGGGCCGTAATGAGCAGTTCTTC
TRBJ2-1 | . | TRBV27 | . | CASSLSRQSGNKQFF | TGTGCCAGCAGTTTATCCCGCCAGTCGGGAAATAAGCAGTTCTTC
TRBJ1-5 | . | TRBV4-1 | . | CASSPYSPPNQPQHF | TGCGCCAGCAGCCCATACAGCCCCCCCAATCAGCCCCAGCATTTT
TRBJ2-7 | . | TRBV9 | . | CASSLVGASNEQYF | TGTGCCAGCAGCCTGGTAGGGGCCTCCAACGAGCAGTACTTC